Shown below are 27 T cell receptor beta chains from a single sample sequenced in a study of OX40 agonist ivuxolimab in advanced cancers. Only in-frame clones appear in the TCRdb table, and some are missing; sequencing was by immunoSEQ multiplex PCR. Found here are 63,000 or so clones, around 80% of them singletons; the top ten hold approximately 1%. The sequencing here drew on CD4+ or CD8+ T cells sorted from blood, taken in a trial of the OX40 agonist ivuxolimab. The receptors derive from an adult with an advanced solid tumor such as melanoma, head and neck, liver or kidney cancer.

This clone has more than one count but fewer than ten. The chain couples TRBV6-5 to TRBJ2-7, with 11 positions matching TRBD2. The CDR3 sequence is 14 residues long. The ends lost 9 bases at V and 3 bases at J; junction bases unmatched: 7. Looked up from germline, CDR1 is MNHEY and CDR2 is SVGAGI. CDR3 in DNA: TGTGCCAGTAAGTCTAGCGGGGGGATCTACGAGCAGTACTTC. Protein: CASKSSGGIYEQYF.

This clone was counted a few times. The chain carries TRBV19 and TRBJ2-3, with D perhaps given as TRBD1 or TRBD2 (6 bases each). Trimming left V 5 bases short and J 6 bases short, with 18 bases between. Germline CDR1 and CDR2: LNHDA and SQIVND (reference sequence). CDR3 length: 15 amino acids. As DNA, the CDR3 is TGTGCCAGTAGTCTAAACAGGGTTGGGGGGGATACGCAGTATTTT. This sequence encodes CASSLNRVGGDTQYF.

The V call is TRBV5-1, the J call TRBJ2-1; 7 bases match TRBD1. Germline V lookup: CDR1 SGHRS, CDR2 YFSETQ. J lost 4 bases, V lost 3 bases, and 4 bases had no gene match. There are 14 residues in the CDR3. CDR3 protein: CASSSGQLYNEQFF. In nucleotides, the CDR3 is TGCGCCAGCAGCTCGGGACAGCTTTACAATGAGCAGTTCTTC.

The gene calls are TRBV10-1 and TRBJ1-1, with D perhaps matching TRBD1 (5 bases). V was clipped by 3 bases and J by 4 bases, with 15 bases between them. Germline assignment: CDR1 WNHNN and CDR2 SYGVQD (reference sequence). This CDR3 region has 15 residues. This chain's CDR3 is CASSDPGRGGTEAFF. CDR3 coding DNA: TGCGCCAGCAGTGACCCGGGACGGGGAGGCACTGAAGCTTTCTTT.

This clone was seen only once. The sample holds other DNA sequences that translate to the same CDR3. This sequence joins TRBV7-8 and TRBJ2-7; D unresolved. The CDR3 spans 14 residues. Germline-derived CDR1 and CDR2 are SGHVS and FQNEAQ. Trimming took off 5 bases at V and 0 bases at J, with 11 bases between the two ends. This CDR3 is CASSLDRVSYEQYF. In DNA, the CDR3 is TGTGCCAGCAGCCTGGACCGCGTCTCCTACGAGCAGTACTTC. Full variable domain (outside the CDR3, taken from reference TRBV7-8 and TRBJ2-7): GAGVSQSPRYKVAKRGQDVALRCDPISGHVSLFWYQQALGQGPEFLTYFQNEAQLDKSGLPSDRFFAERPEGSVSTLKIQRTQQEDSAVYLCASSLDRVSYEQYFGPGTRLTVT.

The V gene is TRBV30, the J gene TRBJ2-7; possible D gene TRBD2, 6 bases. V was pared by 2 bases and J by 3 bases, with 14 bases between. The length of the CDR3 is 14 residues. The germline gives CDR1 GTSNPN, CDR2 SVGIG (reference sequence). The CDR3 loop is CAWSSGTVVYEQYF. The DNA for the CDR3 is TGTGCCTGGAGTTCAGGGACTGTAGTCTACGAGCAGTACTTC.

The chain uses TRBV19 and TRBJ1-1; D might be TRBD1 (5 bases). Trimming cost V 8 bases and J 6 bases, with 16 bases left between them. The germline V gene has CDR1 LNHDA and CDR2 SQIVND (reference sequence). This CDR3 is built from 13 residues. CDR3 DNA: TGTGCCAGTCGGGCAGGGAATGTAGCTGAAGCTTTCTTT. It is translated as CASRAGNVAEAFF.

CDR3 protein: CASSVGNTEAFF. CDR3 DNA sequence: TGTGCCAGCAGCGTAGGAAACACTGAAGCTTTCTTT. This chain links TRBV11-3 with TRBJ1-1; D remains unclear. The CDR3 covers 12 residues. From germline, CDR1 is SGHNT and CDR2 YENEEA. V was cut by 5 bases and J by 2 bases, with 6 bases left in between. The full variable domain, in which reference TRBV11-3 and TRBJ1-1 provide the parts outside the CDR3, is EAGVVQSPRYKIIEKKQPVAFWCNPISGHNTLYWYLQNLGQGPELLIRYENEEAVDDSQLPKDRFSAERLKGVDSTLKIQPAELGDSAVYLCASSVGNTEAFFGQGTRLTVV.

This chain links TRBV9 with TRBJ1-4; no definite D call. The ends were cut back, 3 bases at V and 11 bases at J, with 17 bases in the middle. The germline gives CDR1 SGDLS, CDR2 YYNGEE. This CDR3 has 14 residues. The CDR3 region has the DNA TGTGCCAGCAGCGCGGACCCTGAGACCCGCAAACTGTTTTTT. It codes for CASSADPETRKLFF. Drawing the rest from reference TRBV9 and TRBJ1-4, the complete variable domain is DSGVTQTPKHLITATGQRVTLRCSPRSGDLSVYWYQQSLDQGLQFLIQYYNGEERAKGNILERFSAQQFPDLHSELNLSSLELGDSALYFCASSADPETRKLFFGSGTQLSVL.

The CDR3 loop reads CASSAWTGEGKLFF. CDR3 coding DNA: TGTGCCAGCAGCGCATGGACAGGGGAGGGAAAACTGTTTTTT. The chain uses TRBV7-2 and TRBJ1-4; 9 nucleotides agree with TRBD1. From germline, CDR1 is SGHTA and CDR2 FQGNSA. The CDR3 length is 14 residues. Trimming removed 5 bases from V and 10 bases from J; junction bases left unmatched: 8.

This chain uses TRBV5-4 with TRBJ1-4; 7 bases are shared with TRBD1. V trimming: 5 bases; J trimming: 3 bases; junction bases outside the gene matches: 4. CDR1 and CDR2 from the germline V gene are SGHNT and YYREEE (reference sequence). The CDR3 extends over 14 amino acids. CDR3 sequence reads: CASRKDRSNEKLFF. The CDR3 nucleotides are TGTGCCAGCAGAAAGGACAGGTCTAATGAAAAACTGTTTTTT.

In its sample, this clone was seen once. V is TRBV5-1 and J is TRBJ1-3, with 7 bases fitting TRBD1. The V and J ends lost 4 bases and 2 bases, in that order; junction bases with no gene match: 3. This CDR3 has 14 residues. Per the germline V gene, CDR1 is SGHRS and CDR2 is YFSETQ. CDR3 in DNA: TGCGCCAGCAGCGCCGGGACAGCTGGAAACACCATATATTTT. This translates into CASSAGTAGNTIYF. The entire variable domain, with the rest obtained from reference TRBV5-1 and TRBJ1-3, is as follows: KAGVTQTPRYLIKTRGQQVTLSCSPISGHRSVSWYQQTPGQGLQFLFEYFSETQRNKGNFPGRFSGRQFSNSRSEMNVSTLELGDSALYLCASSAGTAGNTIYFGEGSWLTVV.

The rearrangement links TRBV7-8 to TRBJ2-2; unclear D gene. Germline V gene lookup returns CDR1 SGHVS and CDR2 FQNEAQ. This CDR3 is 14 amino acids long. The ends were cut back, 0 bases at V and 5 bases at J, with 7 bases in the middle. The CDR3 loop is CASSLALPTGELFF. The CDR3, as DNA: TGTGCCAGCAGCTTAGCGCTCCCAACCGGGGAGCTGTTTTTT.

This clone was counted a few times. The J gene is TRBJ1-5, the V gene TRBV7-8, with D maybe TRBD1 (6 bases). Per germline, CDR1 SGHVS and CDR2 FQNEAQ. This CDR3 contains 13 residues. The V and J ends lost 2 bases and 6 bases respectively, with 8 bases between them. The CDR3 protein is CASSLPGAQPQHF. The DNA of the CDR3 is TGTGCCAGCAGCTTACCAGGGGCTCAGCCCCAGCATTTT. Full variable domain (outside the CDR3, taken from reference TRBV7-8 and TRBJ1-5): GAGVSQSPRYKVAKRGQDVALRCDPISGHVSLFWYQQALGQGPEFLTYFQNEAQLDKSGLPSDRFFAERPEGSVSTLKIQRTQQEDSAVYLCASSLPGAQPQHFGDGTRLSIL.

This chain joins TRBV7-2 and TRBJ2-7; D not resolved. Germline assignment: CDR1 SGHTA and CDR2 FQGNSA. The CDR3 runs to 14 residues. The V end was cut by 5 bases, the J end by 7 bases, with 18 bases between. CDR3 sequence: CASSATGPTSEQYF. The DNA of the CDR3 is TGTGCCAGCAGCGCCACCGGGCCGACGTCGGAGCAGTACTTC.

The CDR3 DNA is TGTGCCAGCAGCTTGAGAGTAGGGCCGGGTAATTCACCCCTCCACTTT. Its translation: CASSLRVGPGNSPLHF. The J gene is TRBJ1-6, the V gene TRBV5-8, with no clear D. The CDR3 covers 16 residues. CDR1 is SGHTS, CDR2 YDEGEE, per germline. V was pared by 1 base and J by 6 bases, with 14 bases between.

The chain has TRBV9 and TRBJ2-5; unclear D gene. From germline, CDR1 is SGDLS and CDR2 YYNGEE. Trimming cost V 0 bases and J 5 bases, with 17 bases left between them. This CDR3 contains 16 residues. In DNA form, the CDR3 reads TGTGCCAGCAGCGTAGCTGGAAATAGCCCCCCGGAGACCCAGTACTTC. It encodes CASSVAGNSPPETQYF.

This rearrangement joins TRBV19 to TRBJ2-2; 10 bases fit TRBD1. Germline V CDR1 and CDR2: LNHDA, SQIVND (reference sequence). Trimming removed 1 base from V and 0 bases from J; junction bases left unmatched: 2. CDR3 length: 17 residues. CDR3 sequence: CASSIVGQGSNTGELFF. The CDR3 DNA is TGTGCCAGTAGTATAGTGGGACAGGGGTCGAACACCGGGGAGCTGTTTTTT.

The J gene is TRBJ1-3, the V gene TRBV5-5; D might be TRBD1 (5 bases). Germline V gene data show CDR1 as SGHKS and CDR2 as YYEKEE (reference sequence). The ends were cut back, 0 bases at V and 3 bases at J, with 13 bases in the middle. The CDR3 is 16 residues long. The chain's CDR3 is CASSLEQGWGGNTIYF. The CDR3 DNA is TGTGCCAGCAGCTTGGAGCAGGGATGGGGTGGAAACACCATATATTTT. The entire variable domain, with the rest obtained from reference TRBV5-5 and TRBJ1-3, is as follows: DAGVTQSPTHLIKTRGQQVTLRCSPISGHKSVSWYQQVLGQGPQFIFQYYEKEERGRGNFPDRFSARQFPNYSSELNVNALLLGDSALYLCASSLEQGWGGNTIYFGEGSWLTVV.

J is TRBJ1-1 and V is TRBV5-1; D remains unclear. V lost 4 bases and J 7 bases, leaving 20 bases between the germline ends. This CDR3 spans 15 amino acids. Germline V gene data show CDR1 as SGHRS and CDR2 as YFSETQ. Written as DNA, the CDR3 is TGCGCCAGCAGCCCCGCTAGGGTGGAGGCGGGTGAAGCTTTCTTT. Its protein is CASSPARVEAGEAFF.

The J gene is TRBJ1-4, the V gene TRBV2; D uncertain. There are 14 residues in the CDR3. V lost 6 bases and J 0 bases, leaving 8 bases between the germline ends. Germline V lookup: CDR1 SNHLY, CDR2 FYNNEI. The chain's CDR3 is CASRAAATNEKLFF. The CDR3 bases are TGTGCCAGCAGGGCGGCGGCAACTAATGAAAAACTGTTTTTT.

The gene calls are TRBV4-2 and TRBJ2-4, with D possibly being TRBD2 (5 bases). Looked up from germline, CDR1 is LGHNA and CDR2 is YNFKEQ. Trimming shortened V by 4 bases and J by 9 bases, and 19 bases separated the two germline ends. The CDR3 has 15 residues. The CDR3 loop is CASSPIDGLRGIQYF. The DNA of the CDR3 is TGTGCCAGCAGCCCGATTGACGGGCTCCGGGGCATTCAGTACTTC.

The rearrangement uses TRBV18 and TRBJ2-3, with D possibly TRBD1 on 7 matching bases. CDR1 and CDR2 (germline): KGHSH, LQKENI. This CDR3 has 14 amino acids. V shed 3 bases and J shed 6 bases, with 13 bases lying between them. The CDR3 DNA reads TGTGCCAGCTCACCGTTGGAGGGGGCGGATACGCAGTATTTT. This gives the protein CASSPLEGADTQYF.

V usage is TRBV7-8 and J usage is TRBJ1-5; the D is unclear. Germline CDR1 reads SGHVS; CDR2 reads FQNEAQ. This CDR3 spans 13 amino acids. Trimming left V 8 bases short and J 2 bases short, with 10 bases between. The CDR3 DNA reads as TGTGCCAGCCGAGAAAATGGCAATCAGCCCCAGCATTTT. Amino acids: CASRENGNQPQHF.

The chain couples TRBV27 to TRBJ1-1, with D maybe TRBD1 (5 bases). Trimming cost V 2 bases and J 4 bases, with 11 bases left between them. The CDR3 spans 14 residues. Germline values: CDR1 MNHEY, CDR2 SMNVEV (reference sequence). CDR3 nucleotides: TGTGCCAGCAGTTTAGAGGGGCGCGCCACTGAAGCTTTCTTT. Its protein is CASSLEGRATEAFF.

The J gene is TRBJ1-3, the V gene TRBV10-3; tentative D call: TRBD1 (5 bases). This CDR3 has 13 amino acids. Trimming cost V 10 bases and J 0 bases, with 10 bases left between them. Germline loops: CDR1 ENHRY, CDR2 SYGVKD. The CDR3 loop is CATRESSGNTIYF. The CDR3 DNA reads TGTGCCACCAGGGAGAGCTCTGGAAACACCATATATTTT.

This chain joins TRBV5-1 and TRBJ1-3; no clear D gene. The CDR3 consists of 14 residues. Germline lookup yields CDR1 SGHRS and CDR2 YFSETQ. V lost 0 bases, J lost 4 bases, and 8 bases lay in between. CDR3 in DNA: TGCGCCAGCAGCTTGGGTGTCGTCGGAAACACCATATATTTT. The encoded protein is CASSLGVVGNTIYF.